This TCR beta chain appears in the sequencing data of a study of radiotherapy plus CTLA-4 blockade in lung cancer. For the study at large: Objective responses were seen in about a sixth of patients, disease control in approximately 30%.

Study results and limitations: Peripheral blood showed expansion of tumor-derived TCR clones after radiotherapy and ipilimumab.

On this clone itself: Its matching antigen is unknown.

Sequencing was performed with immunoSEQ multiplex PCR; in TCRdb, only in-frame clones are kept and a portion is missing. The data contain 85,000 to 120,000 clones, 70% to 90% of them singletons. This CDR3 region has 15 residues. Trimming cost V 4 bases and J 2 bases, with 13 bases left between them. Germline CDR1 and CDR2: MNHEY and SVGAGI. This specimen consisted of peripheral blood, obtained from a patient treated with radiotherapy plus ipilimumab. This TCR was recovered from a human donor with non-small cell lung cancer that progressed on radiotherapy plus ipilimumab. Some clones in this sample may be carry-over from other donors' samples. The chain couples TRBV6-5 to TRBJ2-3; TRBD1 is a possible D gene (5 bases). The CDR3 region has the DNA TGTGCCAGCAGTTCGCAGGGTTCCCTCACAGATACGCAGTATTTT. Translated: CASSSQGSLTDTQYF.